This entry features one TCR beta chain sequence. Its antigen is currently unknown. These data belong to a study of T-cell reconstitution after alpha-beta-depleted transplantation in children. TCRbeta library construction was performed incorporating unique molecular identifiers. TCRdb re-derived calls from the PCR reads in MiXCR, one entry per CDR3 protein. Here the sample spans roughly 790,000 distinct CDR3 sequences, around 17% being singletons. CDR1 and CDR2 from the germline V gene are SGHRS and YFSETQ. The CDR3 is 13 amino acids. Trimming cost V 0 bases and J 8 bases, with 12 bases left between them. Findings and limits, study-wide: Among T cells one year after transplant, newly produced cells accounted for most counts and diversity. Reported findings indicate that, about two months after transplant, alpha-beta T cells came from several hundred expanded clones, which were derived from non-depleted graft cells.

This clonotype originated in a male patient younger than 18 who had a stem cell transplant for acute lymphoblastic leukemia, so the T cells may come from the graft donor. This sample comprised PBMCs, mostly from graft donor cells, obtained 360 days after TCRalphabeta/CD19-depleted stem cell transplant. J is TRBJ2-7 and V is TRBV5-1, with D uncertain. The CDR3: CASSLDGMRQQYF. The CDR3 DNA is TGCGCCAGCAGCTTGGATGGCATGCGGCAGCAGTACTTC.